Presented here are 20 T cell receptor beta chains from one specimen sequenced in a study of blood T cells in healthy people across ages. Primers used in a second PCR of roughly 6 to 11 cycles were a sample-barcoded 5' primer and a J-beta primer mix. TCRdb reprocessed the 5' RACE reads via MiXCR and lists one record per CDR3 protein. The sample holds more than 650,000 distinct CDR3 sequences, approximately 55% seen once. Sequenced input: blood. The origin of the receptors is an elderly man in good health.

The V and J genes are TRBV20-1 and TRBJ2-3, with D unclear. Between the trimmed V and J ends, which lost 6 bases and 14 bases, there was a span of 21 bases. Germline CDR1 is DFQATT and CDR2 is SNEGSKA (reference sequence). The length of the CDR3 is 12 residues. The chain's CDR3 is CSAAPRYRDAYF. CDR3 in DNA: TGCAGTGCCGCCCCGAGATACAGAGACGCGTATTTT.

This clonotype has just a few counts. V gene TRBV4-2 combines with J gene TRBJ2-7; 8 bases align to TRBD2. There are 16 residues in the CDR3. V lost 0 bases and J lost 4; bases outside the gene matches: 8. CDR1 LGHNA and CDR2 YNFKEQ come from the germline V gene. CDR3 sequence: CASSQDLSGSGYEQYF. DNA of the CDR3: TGTGCCAGCAGCCAAGATCTAAGCGGGAGCGGGTACGAGCAGTACTTC.

This chain uses TRBV28 with TRBJ2-1; 11 nucleotides line up with TRBD2. V lost 8 bases and J lost 10; bases outside the gene matches: 10. Germline V lookup: CDR1 MDHEN, CDR2 SYDVKM. This CDR3 is 14 amino acids long. The CDR3 region is CASHSSGRTAEQFF. For the CDR3, the DNA is TGTGCCAGCCATTCTAGCGGGAGGACCGCAGAGCAGTTCTTC.

V gene TRBV11-1 combines with J gene TRBJ2-7; 10 bases are a match to TRBD1. The CDR3 runs 15 residues. V lost 7 bases, J lost 2 bases, and 8 bases stayed unmatched. Germline V lookup: CDR1 SGHAT, CDR2 FQDESV (reference sequence). The CDR3 is CASIQTGTGAYEQYF. The CDR3 DNA is TGTGCCAGCATCCAAACCGGGACAGGGGCCTACGAGCAGTACTTC. Variable domain in full (rest from reference TRBV11-1 and TRBJ2-7): EAEVAQSPRYKITEKSQAVAFWCDPISGHATLYWYRQILGQGPELLVQFQDESVVDDSQLPKDRFSAERLKGVDSTLKIQPAELGDSAMYLCASIQTGTGAYEQYFGPGTRLTVT.

In its sample, this clonotype was seen a few times. The V gene is TRBV11-3, the J gene TRBJ2-1; 13 positions agree with TRBD2. Germline CDR1 SGHNT, CDR2 YENEEA. The V and J ends lost 5 bases and 7 bases, in that order; junction bases with no gene match: 8. The CDR3 spans 16 residues. The DNA for the CDR3 is TGTGCCAGCAGCCAAGGGGGACTAGCGGGGTATAATGAGCAGTTCTTC. This sequence encodes CASSQGGLAGYNEQFF.

This clonotype appeared a single time. The rearrangement joins TRBV6-1 to TRBJ1-2; D is ambiguous. The germline CDR1 and CDR2 sequences are MNHNS and SASEGT. V was pared by 6 bases and J by 0 bases, with 20 bases between. This CDR3 has 17 residues. CDR3 in amino acids: CASRTAGAGRANYGYTF. The CDR3 DNA reads as TGTGCCAGCAGAACCGCGGGTGCGGGTCGAGCTAACTATGGCTACACCTTC.

This clonotype was seen many times. This rearrangement joins TRBV6-4 to TRBJ1-1; D unclear. V shed 2 bases and J shed 1 base, with 5 bases lying between them. This CDR3 has 13 amino acids. Per germline, CDR1 MRHNA and CDR2 SNTAGT. CDR3 protein: CASSDRPNTEAFF. In nucleotides, the CDR3 is TGTGCCAGCAGTGACCGCCCGAACACTGAAGCTTTCTTT.

This clonotype was seen more than once but under ten times. The CDR3 DNA follows: TGTGCCAGCAGTGAAGCCCGCCGTGACGTCCTGACTTTC. Its translation is CASSEARRDVLTF. The rearrangement links TRBV25-1 to TRBJ2-6; D is unresolved. Germline V gives CDR1 MGHDK, CDR2 SYGVNS. The CDR3 is made up of 13 amino acids. V dropped 2 bases and J dropped 11 bases, with 10 bases sitting between them. The whole variable domain, filled in from reference TRBV25-1 and TRBJ2-6, reads EADIYQTPRYLVIGTGKKITLECSQTMGHDKMYWYQQDPGMELHLIHYSYGVNSTEKGDLSSESTVSRIRTEHFPLTLESARPSHTSQYLCASSEARRDVLTFGAGSRLTVL.

The chain recombines TRBV5-1 with TRBJ1-4; no firm D call. V shed 0 bases and J shed 8 bases, with 11 bases lying between them. The CDR3 is made up of 14 amino acids. The V gene's germline CDR1 is SGHRS and CDR2 YFSETQ. The CDR3 loop reads CASSLAGNSEKLFF. CDR3 DNA sequence: TGCGCCAGCAGCTTGGCCGGCAACAGCGAAAAACTGTTTTTT.

Many counts were recorded for this clonotype. The chain carries TRBV28 and TRBJ1-1, with no clear D. Germline V gene data show CDR1 as MDHEN and CDR2 as SYDVKM. V was trimmed by 2 bases and J by 1 base, leaving 5 bases between them. CDR3 size: 13 residues. DNA of the CDR3: TGTGCCAGCAGTTTAGTGGGGAACACTGAAGCTTTCTTT. Encoded protein: CASSLVGNTEAFF.

In this sample, this clonotype turned up a few times. The rearrangement uses TRBV20-1 and TRBJ2-1; possibly TRBD2 for D (6 bases). The CDR3 extends over 12 amino acids. CDR1 and CDR2 from the germline V gene are DFQATT and SNEGSKA (reference sequence). Trimming left V 6 bases short and J 5 bases short, with 11 bases between. The CDR3 is CSASRGNNEQFF. For the CDR3, the DNA is TGCAGTGCCTCGCGCGGGAACAATGAGCAGTTCTTC.

The chain carries TRBV14 and TRBJ2-3; D not certain. The germline V gene encodes CDR1 SGHDN and CDR2 FVKESK. V lost 4 bases and J 0 bases, leaving 17 bases between the germline ends. The CDR3 runs 17 residues. CDR3 DNA sequence: TGTGCCAGCAGCCCAACCAGGTCGAAGATAAGCACAGATACGCAGTATTTT. It specifies CASSPTRSKISTDTQYF.

This clonotype appeared a few times. The chain employs TRBV7-2 and TRBJ2-3, with 9 bases identical to TRBD2. Trimming cost V 0 bases and J 5 bases; bases outside gene matches: 9. CDR1 and CDR2 from the germline V gene are SGHTA and FQGNSA. This CDR3 is 17 amino acids long. The CDR3 protein is CASSLANSGSFVDTQYF. Here the CDR3 DNA reads TGTGCCAGCAGCTTAGCGAATAGCGGGAGTTTCGTAGATACGCAGTATTTT. Looking up the rest from reference TRBV7-2 and TRBJ2-3 gives the full variable domain: GAGVSQSPSNKVTEKGKDVELRCDPISGHTALYWYRQSLGQGLEFLIYFQGNSAPDKSGLPSDRFSAERTGGSVSTLTIQRTQQEDSAVYLCASSLANSGSFVDTQYFGPGTRLTVL.

This chain links TRBV14 with TRBJ2-1; a weak D match, TRBD2 (6 bases). V was trimmed by 3 bases and J by 4 bases, leaving 16 bases between them. The CDR3 runs to 16 residues. Germline-derived CDR1 and CDR2 are SGHDN and FVKESK. For the CDR3, the DNA is TGTGCCAGCAGCCAGGAGGGACGAGCGGATTACAATGAGCAGTTCTTC. It is translated as CASSQEGRADYNEQFF.

The chain combines TRBV12-3 or TRBV12-4 with TRBJ1-2; D not certain. V shed 6 bases and J shed 1 base, with 12 bases lying between them. The CDR3 covers 14 residues. The CDR3 DNA is TGTGCCAGCAGCCTCCTTCGGCTTAACTATGGCTACACCTTC. This encodes CASSLLRLNYGYTF.

The chain uses TRBV5-6 and TRBJ1-2; D is ambiguous. The V end was cut by 0 bases, the J end by 6 bases, with 15 bases between. The CDR3 extends over 15 amino acids. Looked up from germline, CDR1 is SGHDT and CDR2 is YYEEEE. CDR3 loop: CASSLEGPGRDGYTF. CDR3 DNA sequence: TGTGCCAGCAGCTTGGAGGGCCCTGGGAGGGATGGCTACACCTTC.

The chain recombines TRBV5-5 with TRBJ2-3; 8 nucleotides align to TRBD2. CDR1 is SGHKS and CDR2 is YYEKEE in the germline V gene (reference sequence). The CDR3 extends over 15 amino acids. Trimming at V came to 1 base and at J to 6 bases, leaving 7 bases not matched to a gene. The CDR3 nucleotides read TGTGCCAGCAGCTTGCTTAGCGGGATCACGGATACGCAGTATTTT. Amino acids: CASSLLSGITDTQYF. The full variable domain, completed using reference TRBV5-5 and TRBJ2-3, is DAGVTQSPTHLIKTRGQQVTLRCSPISGHKSVSWYQQVLGQGPQFIFQYYEKEERGRGNFPDRFSARQFPNYSSELNVNALLLGDSALYLCASSLLSGITDTQYFGPGTRLTVL.

The J gene is TRBJ2-5, the V gene TRBV5-1, with 10 bases identical to TRBD2. Germline CDR1 SGHRS, CDR2 YFSETQ. This CDR3 has 15 residues. J lost 5 bases, V lost 2 bases, and 6 bases had no gene match. This CDR3 is CASSLSTSGTETQYF. The CDR3 bases are TGCGCCAGCAGCTTATCCACTAGCGGGACGGAGACCCAGTACTTC.

This clonotype was picked up a small number of times. The chain has TRBV11-2 and TRBJ2-1, with D perhaps assigned TRBD1 or TRBD2 (6 bases each). CDR3 length: 14 residues. The V end was cut by 3 bases, the J end by 6 bases, with 12 bases between. CDR1 and CDR2 (germline): SGHAT, FQNNGV. The DNA of the CDR3 is TGTGCCAGCAGCTTGGGGGGCACGGCCAATGAGCAGTTCTTC. Translation gives CASSLGGTANEQFF.

The rearrangement uses TRBV20-1 and TRBJ2-4; the D gene is possibly TRBD1 (5 bases). TRBJ2-7 matches the DNA end more closely, so the J call is doubtful. The CDR3 length is 12 residues. Germline loops: CDR1 DFQATT, CDR2 SNEGSKA (reference sequence). The CDR3 DNA sequence: TGCAGTGCGCTGACAGCTGCTTACGAGCAGTACTTC. This codes for CSALTAAYEQYF.